These 10 T cell receptor beta chains originate from one sample sequenced in a study of naive and memory T cell subsets. The beta constant-region primer was an equimolar mix of two oligonucleotides covering TRBC1 and TRBC2. TCRdb reprocessed the UMI-ligation and nested PCR reads via MiXCR and lists one record per CDR3 protein. The sample lists 140,000 to 150,000 distinct CDR3 sequences; 15% to 20% were seen once. Source material: naive CD4+ T cells from blood. All receptors derive from a human donor in good health.

This clonotype was counted a few times. The junction does not match germline at one end; this may be a read error. The CDR3 protein is CASSFQLAGGAHELYF. The CDR3 nucleotides are TGCGCCAGCAGCTTTCAACTAGCGGGAGGGGCCCACGAGCTGTACTTC. The rearrangement joins TRBV5-1 to TRBJ2-7; TRBD2 agrees at 13 bases. The germline gives CDR1 SGHRS, CDR2 YFSETQ. The CDR3 spans 16 residues.

This clonotype was seen only once. The DNA for the CDR3 is TGCGCCAGCAGCTCAATTAACAGGAACACTGAAGCTTTCTTT. Protein product: CASSSINRNTEAFF. The chain has TRBV5-1 and TRBJ1-1; the D is unclear. Germline assignment: CDR1 SGHRS and CDR2 YFSETQ. V lost 3 bases and J 1 base, leaving 10 bases between the germline ends. This CDR3 has 14 residues.

The rearrangement uses TRBV30 and TRBJ2-5; 7 nucleotides match TRBD2. V shed 5 bases and J 4 bases; nucleotides not matched to a gene: 4. Per the germline V gene, CDR1 is GTSNPN and CDR2 is SVGIG (reference sequence). The CDR3 runs 12 residues. For the CDR3, the DNA is TGTGCCTGGCGCGGGGGAGGAGAGACCCAGTACTTC. Translating it yields CAWRGGGETQYF.

This clonotype was recorded a few times. The chain has TRBV3-1 and TRBJ2-1, with unresolved D. Trimming stripped 0 bases from V and 15 bases from J, with 18 bases between. The germline gives CDR1 LGHDT, CDR2 YNNKEL (reference sequence). CDR3 length: 14 residues. In DNA form, the CDR3 reads TGTGCCAGCAGCCAAGATTTGGCGACCAGTATCACGTTCTTC. Translating gives CASSQDLATSITFF.

This clonotype was observed once. The rearrangement joins TRBV28 to TRBJ2-3; the D is unclear. V lost 9 bases, J lost 2 bases, and 12 bases lay in between. CDR1 MDHEN and CDR2 SYDVKM come from the germline V gene. The length of the CDR3 is 13 residues. Here the CDR3 DNA reads TGTGCCAGTTTGGGCGCGGACACAGATACGCAGTATTTT. Translated, it gives CASLGADTDTQYF.

This clonotype was seen a handful of times. The chain is built from TRBV28 and TRBJ2-7; 7 bases are shared with TRBD1. Trimming cost V 4 bases and J 2 bases; bases outside gene matches: 8. CDR1 and CDR2 (germline): MDHEN, SYDVKM. The CDR3 is made up of 15 amino acids. CDR3 in amino acids: CASSSPGGTTYEQYF. The CDR3 nucleotides read TGTGCCAGCAGTTCACCAGGGGGAACGACCTACGAGCAGTACTTC.

Only a few counts were recorded for this clonotype. The genes are TRBV28 and TRBJ2-7; TRBD1 agrees at 9 bases. The germline gives CDR1 MDHEN, CDR2 SYDVKM. V gave up 4 bases and J gave up 2 bases; unmatched junction bases: 9. CDR3 length equals 16 residues. CDR3 sequence reads: CASSSADRGLAYEQYF. Written as DNA, the CDR3 is TGTGCCAGCAGTTCAGCGGACAGGGGCCTTGCCTACGAGCAGTACTTC.

The CDR3: CASSPPGGFGDTIYF. The CDR3 DNA is TGTGCCAGCAGTCCGCCGGGGGGGTTCGGAGACACCATATATTTT. The rearrangement joins TRBV28 to TRBJ1-3; TRBD1 is a possible D gene (5 bases). CDR1 and CDR2 (germline): MDHEN, SYDVKM. V lost 5 bases and J lost 8, with 19 bases in between. The length of the CDR3 is 15 residues. Filled out from reference TRBV28 and TRBJ1-3, the complete variable domain reads DVKVTQSSRYLVKRTGEKVFLECVQDMDHENMFWYRQDPGLGLRLIYFSYDVKMKEKGDIPEGYSVSREKKERFSLILESASTNQTSMYLCASSPPGGFGDTIYFGEGSWLTVV.

There are a few counts of this clonotype. The chain links TRBV2 to TRBJ2-2; possible D gene TRBD1, 5 bases. Trimming shortened V by 4 bases and J by 0 bases, and 9 bases separated the two germline ends. The CDR3 runs 15 residues. Germline CDR1 and CDR2: SNHLY and FYNNEI. The CDR3 loop is CASSGGWANTGELFF. CDR3 DNA: TGTGCCAGCAGTGGGGGCTGGGCGAACACCGGGGAGCTGTTTTTT.

This clonotype was picked up a small number of times. This chain joins TRBV18 and TRBJ1-2; D ambiguous. Germline assignment: CDR1 KGHSH and CDR2 LQKENI. The length of the CDR3 is 14 residues. V was trimmed by 3 bases and J by 4 bases, leaving 12 bases between them. The CDR3 DNA reads TGTGCCAGCTCACCCTCCGTTGGGAGCTATGGCTACACCTTC. This gives the protein CASSPSVGSYGYTF.